Below are 13 T cell receptor beta chains sequenced from a single sample in a study of monozygotic twins with inflammatory bowel disease. For each CDR3 protein, TCRdb gives one entry from its re-call of the 5' RACE reads, without DNA. The sample data list over 200,000 distinct CDR3 sequences. Material: blood. The receptors here all came from a human donor with ulcerative colitis or Crohn's disease, or a healthy co-twin of an affected twin (not recorded which).

The chain has TRBV12-5 and TRBJ1-2. The CDR3 runs 13 residues. Germline V gives CDR1 LGHNT, CDR2 FRNRAP. CDR3 sequence: CASGLYIGNGYTF.

The V gene is TRBV12-3 or TRBV12-4, the J gene TRBJ2-2; the TCRdb call, TRBD1, lacks DNA for checking. The CDR3 runs 17 residues. CDR3 sequence: CASTLTHWTSNTGELFF.

The rearrangement uses TRBV12-3 or TRBV12-4 and TRBJ1-5; TCRdb returns TRBD1, unconfirmable since there is no DNA. This CDR3 is 15 amino acids long. The CDR3 reads CASSPTDRVWQPQHF.

The CDR3 region is CASKGLTNTEAFF. The rearrangement links TRBV2 to TRBJ1-1. CDR3 length: 13 residues. Germline lookup yields CDR1 SNHLY and CDR2 FYNNEI.

The gene calls are TRBV7-7 and TRBJ2-5. Germline assignment: CDR1 SSHAT and CDR2 FNYEAQ (reference sequence). The length of the CDR3 is 15 residues. The CDR3 loop is CASSLGQDGKETQYF.

The CDR3 sequence: CASSVDFPGGPYNEQFF. The rearrangement joins TRBV9 to TRBJ2-1. Germline loops: CDR1 SGDLS, CDR2 YYNGEE. This CDR3 has 17 residues.

The V gene is TRBV9, the J gene TRBJ2-7; with no DNA, the TCRdb D assignment of TRBD1 cannot be verified. Germline values: CDR1 SGDLS, CDR2 YYNGEE. This CDR3 comprises 15 residues. Here the CDR3 reads CASSVDQGPFYEQYF.

The chain links TRBV20-1 to TRBJ2-5; TCRdb calls TRBD2, which cannot be checked without DNA. The CDR3 loop spans 14 amino acids. CDR1 DFQATT and CDR2 SNEGSKA come from the germline V gene (reference sequence). This CDR3 reads CSGTSGRLGETQYF.

The chain carries TRBV19 and TRBJ1-2; TCRdb reports TRBD1, a call that lacks DNA to check it against. The germline gives CDR1 LNHDA, CDR2 SQIVND (reference sequence). This CDR3 is built from 13 residues. The CDR3 reads CASSIAPSYGYTF.

The chain couples TRBV19 to TRBJ2-5. This CDR3 has 14 amino acids. Germline lookup yields CDR1 LNHDA and CDR2 SQIVND (reference sequence). CDR3 amino acids: CASSIQMYQETQYF.

V and J are TRBV19 and TRBJ1-5; TCRdb returns TRBD1, unconfirmable since there is no DNA. CDR3 length: 15 amino acids. Germline-derived CDR1 and CDR2 are LNHDA and SQIVND (reference sequence). The CDR3 sequence is CASRDTAGGGQPQHF.

V is TRBV7-2 and J is TRBJ1-1; TCRdb's D call of TRBD1 is untestable without DNA. CDR3 length: 13 residues. Germline lookup yields CDR1 SGHTA and CDR2 FQGNSA. CDR3 sequence: CASSWGWGTEAFF.

The chain combines TRBV7-9 with TRBJ2-7; TCRdb selects TRBD1, and the lack of DNA leaves this call unchecked. This CDR3 has 15 residues. Germline V gene sequence: CDR1 SEHNR, CDR2 FQNEAQ (reference sequence). CDR3 sequence: CASRDRDGLNYEQYF.